This T cell receptor (beta chain) was sequenced in a study of T cells in Graves' hyperthyroidism and ophthalmopathy. Findings and caveats of the study: Through a model of 13 V-J features, ophthalmopathy was separated from stable hyperthyroidism.

The germline CDR1 and CDR2 sequences are SGHTA and FQGTGA. Deletions cut 2 bases from V and 6 bases from J, with 13 bases between. The CDR3 sequence is 15 residues long. The study left out patients who had uncontrolled infection, other autoimmune disease, pregnancy or lactation. Amplification targeted TCR beta CDR3 regions from RNA transcripts. The HTBI primer set served for first-round RT-PCR of the TCR CDR3. One entry per CDR3 protein results from TCRdb running MiXCR on the multiplex PCR reads. This table has fewer than 250,000 distinct CDR3 sequences, around 25% appearing once. In this sample, this clonotype turned up a few times. The antigen is unknown.

The sequencing input was blood. V and J are TRBV7-3 and TRBJ2-2; maybe TRBD2 (5 bases). The sequence came from a woman in her thirties or forties with Graves' ophthalmopathy. CDR3 protein: CASSLGGSVPGELFF. CDR3 sequence (DNA): TGTGCCAGCAGCTTAGGAGGTAGCGTCCCCGGGGAGCTGTTTTTT.